Below are 5 T cell receptor beta chains sequenced from a single sample in a study of beta chain features in type 1 diabetes. Isolated RNA was reverse transcribed in full, so expressed TCRB transcripts were sequenced. Method: immunoSEQ multiplex PCR; TCRdb's copy keeps in-frame clones and lacks some. The repertoire holds around 430,000 clones, with about 29% as singletons. Material: naive CD4+ T cells from blood. These receptors came from a man aged 18 to 29 in good health.

This clone was observed a few times. The chain combines TRBV29-1 with TRBJ2-3, with 7 bases identical to TRBD2. CDR3 size: 14 residues. V was pared by 4 bases and J by 5 bases, with 9 bases of the junction left unmatched. In germline, CDR1 is SQVTM, CDR2 ANQGSEA. The CDR3 spells CSVAVGGRGDTQYF. DNA for the CDR3: TGCAGCGTTGCTGTGGGAGGGCGGGGAGATACGCAGTATTTT.

Only a few counts were recorded for this clone. The chain is built from TRBV29-1 and TRBJ1-3; maybe TRBD1 (6 bases). V was clipped by 6 bases and J by 2 bases, with 11 bases between them. The CDR3 is 13 amino acids. Per germline, CDR1 SQVTM and CDR2 ANQGSEA. The CDR3, as DNA: TGCAGCGTCGGACAGACAACTGGAAACACCATATATTTT. Its protein is CSVGQTTGNTIYF.

On this clone itself: Different DNA sequences within this sample yield the same CDR3. The gene calls are TRBV13 and TRBJ2-3; D not certain. Trimming took 5 bases from V and 0 from J, leaving 0 bases between them. Per the germline V gene, CDR1 is PRHDT and CDR2 is FYEKMQ (reference sequence). The CDR3 is made up of 11 amino acids. Written as DNA, the CDR3 is TGTGCCAGCAGCAGCACAGATACGCAGTATTTT. This encodes CASSSTDTQYF.

CDR3 sequence (DNA): TGTGCCAGCAGCCAAAGAGCCTCAAGGTACAATGAGCAGTTCTTC. Translating gives CASSQRASRYNEQFF. The chain uses TRBV11-1 and TRBJ2-1; D unresolved. V lost 5 bases and J 4 bases, leaving 15 bases between the germline ends. CDR1 and CDR2 (germline): SGHAT, FQDESV (reference sequence). The CDR3 runs to 15 residues. Drawing the rest from reference TRBV11-1 and TRBJ2-1, the complete variable domain is EAEVAQSPRYKITEKSQAVAFWCDPISGHATLYWYRQILGQGPELLVQFQDESVVDDSQLPKDRFSAERLKGVDSTLKIQPAELGDSAMYLCASSQRASRYNEQFFGPGTRLTVL.

The gene calls are TRBV7-9 and TRBJ2-3; the D gene is possibly TRBD1 (7 bases). The CDR3 covers 16 residues. V dropped 5 bases and J dropped 1 base, with 16 bases sitting between them. Looked up from germline, CDR1 is SEHNR and CDR2 is FQNEAQ (reference sequence). The CDR3 coding sequence is TGTGCCAGCAGCCTCCGGGGGCAGGGGGGCACAGATACGCAGTATTTT. This translates into CASSLRGQGGTDTQYF.